These 10 T cell receptor beta chains came from one sample sequenced in a study of cytomegalovirus exposure and HLA in healthy donors. PCR was performed using 60 Vbeta and 13 Jbeta primers. Assay: immunoSEQ multiplex PCR; the TCRdb copy retains only in-frame clones and omits some. Seen here are about 130,000 clones, under 80% observed once, and the top ten hold more than 3.5%. The sample was PBMCs. These receptors were collected from a man aged 35 to 55 in good health and CMV-seropositive.

The CDR3 region has the DNA TGCGCCAGCACCATTGACAGCGGGAGCTCCTACGAGCAGTACTTC. This sequence encodes CASTIDSGSSYEQYF. The chain carries TRBV5-1 and TRBJ2-7; the match to TRBD2 covers 8 bases. Trimming removed 6 bases from V and 0 bases from J; junction bases left unmatched: 8. Germline V lookup: CDR1 SGHRS, CDR2 YFSETQ. This CDR3 is 15 amino acids long. Combining the CDR3 with reference TRBV5-1 and TRBJ2-7 gives the whole variable domain KAGVTQTPRYLIKTRGQQVTLSCSPISGHRSVSWYQQTPGQGLQFLFEYFSETQRNKGNFPGRFSGRQFSNSRSEMNVSTLELGDSALYLCASTIDSGSSYEQYFGPGTRLTVT.

The chain uses TRBV2 and TRBJ1-5; D unresolved. Trimming cost V 5 bases and J 1 base, with 12 bases left between them. Germline lookup yields CDR1 SNHLY and CDR2 FYNNEI. The CDR3 is 15 residues long. The CDR3 loop reads CASSPQRGSNQPQHF. The CDR3, as DNA: TGTGCCAGCAGTCCCCAGCGAGGCAGCAATCAGCCCCAGCATTTT.

The chain recombines TRBV5-1 with TRBJ2-7; D gene unclear. Germline lookup yields CDR1 SGHRS and CDR2 YFSETQ. CDR3 length equals 14 residues. Trimming removed 5 bases at V and 5 bases at J, with 17 bases between. The chain's CDR3 is CASREPQTGHEQYF. CDR3 nucleotides: TGCGCCAGCAGGGAGCCTCAGACCGGCCACGAGCAGTACTTC. The complete variable domain, with remaining parts taken from reference TRBV5-1 and TRBJ2-7, reads KAGVTQTPRYLIKTRGQQVTLSCSPISGHRSVSWYQQTPGQGLQFLFEYFSETQRNKGNFPGRFSGRQFSNSRSEMNVSTLELGDSALYLCASREPQTGHEQYFGPGTRLTVT.

J is TRBJ1-5 and V is TRBV19, with a possible D match to TRBD1 (6 bases). This CDR3 contains 15 residues. The V end lost 0 bases, the J end lost 4 bases, and 10 bases lay between the germline ends. The germline V gene encodes CDR1 LNHDA and CDR2 SQIVND (reference sequence). Here the CDR3 reads CASSIDNRANQPQHF. CDR3 coding DNA: TGTGCCAGTAGTATAGATAACAGGGCTAATCAGCCCCAGCATTTT.

The CDR3 coding sequence is TGTGCCAGCAGTGCACCCGGCGGGGATGAAAAACTGTTTTTT. It translates to CASSAPGGDEKLFF. The chain links TRBV6-6 to TRBJ1-4; no reliable D call. The CDR3 has 14 residues. V was cut by 5 bases and J by 6 bases, with 13 bases left in between. CDR1 MNHNY and CDR2 SVGAGI come from the germline V gene (reference sequence).

The J gene is TRBJ2-1, the V gene TRBV6-4; D is possibly TRBD2 (6 bases). Trimming removed 8 bases at V and 1 base at J, with 15 bases between. The germline V gene encodes CDR1 MRHNA and CDR2 SNTAGT. The length of the CDR3 is 15 residues. This chain's CDR3 is CASARGLGSYNEQFF. CDR3 sequence (DNA): TGTGCCAGCGCTAGGGGACTGGGGTCCTACAATGAGCAGTTCTTC.

This clone was picked up one time. The J gene is TRBJ1-1, the V gene TRBV6-5; 7 nucleotides agree with TRBD1. With V trimmed by 0 bases and J by 6 bases, 7 bases remained unmatched. The CDR3 contains 15 residues. Per germline, CDR1 MNHEY and CDR2 SVGAGI. The CDR3 loop is CASSYSTGRAPEAFF. Here the CDR3 DNA reads TGTGCCAGCAGTTACTCGACAGGGCGGGCTCCTGAAGCTTTCTTT.

The rearrangement joins TRBV2 to TRBJ1-4, with 10 nucleotides matching TRBD1. Germline V gives CDR1 SNHLY, CDR2 FYNNEI. The CDR3 is made up of 12 amino acids. The V and J ends lost 4 bases and 10 bases, in that order; junction bases with no gene match: 0. The CDR3 spells CASSGTGGKLFF. The CDR3 nucleotides read TGTGCCAGCAGTGGGACAGGGGGAAAACTGTTTTTT.

The rearrangement links TRBV18 to TRBJ1-4; 7 positions agree with TRBD1. Trimming took 5 bases from V and 4 from J; bases not matched to a gene: 10. The CDR3 contains 16 residues. Germline CDR1 reads KGHSH; CDR2 reads LQKENI. The CDR3 nucleotides are TGTGCCAGCTCAGGAGCTTCGGACAGGTTTAATGAAAAACTGTTTTTT. The encoded protein is CASSGASDRFNEKLFF.

This clone was seen once. The CDR3 protein is CASSLGKGATNEKLFF. DNA of the CDR3: TGTGCCAGCAGCTTGGGAAAGGGGGCGACTAATGAAAAACTGTTTTTT. The chain has TRBV5-8 and TRBJ1-4, with TRBD1 identical over 7 bases. The V segment lost 0 bases and the J segment 2 bases; nucleotides outside the gene matches: 4. CDR1 SGHTS and CDR2 YDEGEE come from the germline V gene. The CDR3 spans 16 residues.